These T cell receptor beta chains were read from a single sample in a study of blood T cell repertoires in COVID-19. Sequencing was performed with immunoSEQ multiplex PCR; in TCRdb, only in-frame clones are kept and a portion is missing. Of some 200,000 clones listed, over 75% are singletons. Sequencing used peripheral blood. The receptors here all came from an older woman with acute or convalescent COVID-19. Both conserved end residues are part of each CDR3. D genes are given only for firm matches. Some rows mark clone size as missing; the rest say once, few, many or name a class of expanded clone.

j_call v_call d_call cdr3_length clone_size cdr3_nt cdr3_aa
TRBJ2-1 TRBV4-2 TRBD2 16 NA TGTGCCAGCAGCCCTCGGGTACTAGCGGGACCCAATGAGCAGTTCTTC CASSPRVLAGPNEQFF
TRBJ2-3 TRBV5-4 NA 13 NA TGTGCCAGCAGCGGCCTCGGGTCAGATACGCAGTATTTT CASSGLGSDTQYF
TRBJ1-1 TRBV5-1 TRBD1 14 once TGCGCCAGCAGCCTACAGGGGACGGCAACTGAAGCTTTCTTT CASSLQGTATEAFF
TRBJ1-1 TRBV19 NA 15 NA TGTGCCAGTAGGTCCCCAGTTTCGAGGGGGAGTGAAGCTTTCTTT CASRSPVSRGSEAFF
TRBJ2-3 TRBV5-1 NA 14 few TGCGCCAGCAGCTTAGGGGGTGCCACAGATACGCAGTATTTT CASSLGGATDTQYF
TRBJ1-3 TRBV6-5 TRBD1 15 once TGTGCCAGCAGTCGGGGACAGATCTCTGGAAACACCATATATTTT CASSRGQISGNTIYF
TRBJ2-1 TRBV6-1 NA 13 NA TGTGCCAGCAGTGAAGAAATCAGGAGTACTAGGTTCTTC CASSEEIRSTRFF
TRBJ2-6 TRBV5-6 NA 16 NA TGTGCCAGCAGCTCAGGGATGGAGTCTGGGGCCAACGTCCTGACTTTC CASSSGMESGANVLTF
TRBJ2-3 TRBV5-1 NA 14 NA TGCGCCAGCAGCTCGATACAGGTTACAGATACGCAGTATTTT CASSSIQVTDTQYF
TRBJ2-1 TRBV6-1 TRBD2 16 NA TGTGCCAGCAGTGAACGCGGCGGGAGCTCCTACAATGAGCAGTTCTTC CASSERGGSSYNEQFF
TRBJ1-4 TRBV10-2 NA 13 once TGCGCCAGCAGCCCTACGAAAAAGGCCAGGCTGTTTTTT CASSPTKKARLFF
TRBJ1-1 TRBV5-6 NA 13 NA TGTGCCAGCAGCTCTCTAAGGAACACTGAAGCTTTCTTT CASSSLRNTEAFF
TRBJ2-7 TRBV30 TRBD2 13 NA TGTGCCTGGAGTGCGGGACTAGCGGGAGGTCGGGACTTC CAWSAGLAGGRDF
TRBJ2-1 TRBV6-5 NA 14 NA TGTGCCAGCAGTTACACGAGCTCCTACAATGAGCAGTTCTTC CASSYTSSYNEQFF
TRBJ1-2 TRBV27 NA 17 once TGTGCCAGCAGTTTGAATGGAGGGTCGATTGCTAACTATGGCTACACCTTC CASSLNGGSIANYGYTF
TRBJ1-5 TRBV6-5 NA 14 NA TGTGCCAGCAGGCACTTTGGGCCTAATCAGCCCCAGCATTTT CASRHFGPNQPQHF
TRBJ2-1 TRBV7-8 TRBD2 15 NA TGTGCCAGCAGCTTAGGTGGCGGGAGGCACGATGAGCAGTTCTTC CASSLGGGRHDEQFF
TRBJ2-1 TRBV11-3 NA 13 once TGTGCCAGCAGCCCATCGGGAGACAATGAGCAGTTCTTC CASSPSGDNEQFF
TRBJ2-1 TRBV5-4 NA 15 NA TGTGCCAGCAGCAAGACTATGAGCTCCTACAATGAGCAGTTCTTC CASSKTMSSYNEQFF
TRBJ2-7 TRBV4-1 NA 15 NA TGCGCCAGCAGCCAAGAAACCAGCGTTTACTACGAGCAGTACTTC CASSQETSVYYEQYF
TRBJ1-1 TRBV10-1 NA 14 few TGCGCCAGCAGTGAGTACGGGGGAGGAACTGAAGCTTTCTTT CASSEYGGGTEAFF
TRBJ2-1 TRBV7-9 NA 14 NA TGTGCCAGCAGCTTAGCGGGAGTGGGCAATGAGCAGTTCTTC CASSLAGVGNEQFF
TRBJ2-5 TRBV19 TRBD1 16 NA TGTGCCAGTAGTATAGCCCCGAGCAAGGGACAGGAGACCCAGTACTTC CASSIAPSKGQETQYF
TRBJ2-2 TRBV6-5 TRBD2 15 NA TGTGCCAGCAGTTACTCGAGGGAGGGCACCGGGGAGCTGTTTTTT CASSYSREGTGELFF
TRBJ1-3 TRBV7-8 NA 14 once TGTGCCAGCAGTACCGGACAATCCGGAAACACCATATATTTT CASSTGQSGNTIYF
TRBJ2-7 TRBV7-2 TRBD2 17 NA TGTGCCAGCAGCTTAGTTCCCGAGCTAGCGGGAGGTGTCGAGCAGTACTTC CASSLVPELAGGVEQYF
TRBJ2-1 TRBV24-1 TRBD1 16 once TGTGCCACCTCCGATCGACAGGGGATTTCCTACAATGAGCAGTTCTTC CATSDRQGISYNEQFF
TRBJ2-2 TRBV5-1 NA 14 once TGCGCCAGCAGCTTGGGTCGGGACACCGGGGAGCTGTTTTTT CASSLGRDTGELFF
TRBJ2-2 TRBV3-1/TRBV3-2 NA 17 NA TGTGCCAGCAGGTACTCCGGGACTCCCAGAGGTACCGGGGAGCTGTTTTTT CASRYSGTPRGTGELFF
TRBJ1-2 TRBV9 NA 13 few TGTGCCAGCAGCGTGGACAGTAACTATGGCTACACCTTC CASSVDSNYGYTF
TRBJ1-2 TRBV5-6 NA 13 NA TGTGCCAGCAGCGCCGGACAGAACTATGGCTACACCTTC CASSAGQNYGYTF
TRBJ1-3 TRBV9 NA 15 NA TGTGCCAGCAGCCCTAGACAGAGCTCTGGAAACACCATATATTTT CASSPRQSSGNTIYF